The 14 T cell receptor beta chains presented below share a single source sample, sequenced in a study of T-cell reconstitution after alpha-beta-depleted transplantation in children. Unique molecular identifiers were built into the TCRbeta library. TCRdb redid the calling of the PCR reads with MiXCR, one entry per CDR3 protein. The sample records 240,000 or so distinct CDR3 sequences, 12% being singletons. Sequencing was performed on PBMCs from the stem cell graft donor, taken from the stem cell graft. The source of these receptors is a human donor who donated a stem cell graft to a child with acute lymphoblastic leukemia.

This clonotype was detected ten times or more. The gene calls are TRBV11-1 and TRBJ2-3; 9 bases are a match to TRBD2. There are 18 residues in the CDR3. V shed 6 bases, J shed 5 bases, and the junction held 18 bases outside the gene matches. Per the germline V gene, CDR1 is SGHAT and CDR2 is FQDESV (reference sequence). Here the CDR3 reads CASSPPFVPSGAIDTQYF. CDR3 DNA sequence: TGTGCCAGCAGTCCCCCTTTTGTTCCTAGCGGGGCCATAGATACGCAGTATTTT.

In regard to this clonotype: The missing conserved phenylalanine or tryptophan at the end of this CDR3 makes a read error likely. The chain recombines TRBV20-1 with TRBJ1-1; D perhaps matches TRBD1 (6 bases). The CDR3 is 14 amino acids. The V gene's germline CDR1 is DFQATT and CDR2 SNEGSKA (reference sequence). Between the trimmed V and J ends, which lost 3 bases and 1 base, there was a span of 12 bases. The CDR3 nucleotides read TGCAGTGCTAGGTGGGGGGGGCGGAACACTGAAGCTTTCCTT. Translated, it gives CSARWGGRNTEAFL.

This clonotype has at least ten counts. This chain uses TRBV10-2 with TRBJ2-1; TRBD2 might be the D (6 bases). Germline V gene data show CDR1 as WSHSY and CDR2 as SAAADI. The CDR3 loop spans 15 amino acids. The V end was cut by 6 bases, the J end by 5 bases, with 17 bases between. The CDR3 spells CASSRGLTQHNEQFF. CDR3 DNA: TGCGCCAGCAGCCGAGGACTAACCCAACACAATGAGCAGTTCTTC.

This clonotype was counted ten times or more. The rearrangement joins TRBV5-1 to TRBJ2-7, with 9 nucleotides matching TRBD1. The CDR3 length is 12 residues. The trim removed 4 bases at V and 9 bases at J, leaving 5 bases unmatched. Germline CDR1 and CDR2: SGHRS and YFSETQ. The CDR3 DNA reads as TGCGCCAGCAGCGACACAGGGGGCGCGCAGTACTTC. Protein product: CASSDTGGAQYF.

This clonotype was detected ten times or more. In DNA, the CDR3 is TGTGCCAGCAGCTTAGAGCGTTCAGGTGTCCACGAGCAGTACTTC. Protein product: CASSLERSGVHEQYF. This chain links TRBV7-9 with TRBJ2-7; D gene uncertain. Germline CDR1 and CDR2: SEHNR and FQNEAQ (reference sequence). The CDR3 is 15 residues long. The V and J ends lost 1 base and 5 bases respectively, with 15 bases between them. Supplemented by reference TRBV7-9 and TRBJ2-7, the full variable domain reads DTGVSQNPRHKITKRGQNVTFRCDPISEHNRLYWYRQTLGQGPEFLTYFQNEAQLEKSRLLSDRFSAERPKGSFSTLEIQRTEQGDSAMYLCASSLERSGVHEQYFGPGTRLTVT.

The chain combines TRBV2 with TRBJ2-5; D is possibly TRBD2 (7 bases). The CDR3 loop spans 14 amino acids. V gave up 9 bases and J gave up 1 base, with 15 bases separating them. Germline CDR1 SNHLY, CDR2 FYNNEI. The CDR3 DNA reads as TGTGCCAGTCTAAGGGGGGGGGCCCAAGAGACCCAGTACTTC. Encoded protein: CASLRGGAQETQYF. Based on the CDR3 plus reference TRBV2 and TRBJ2-5, the full variable domain is EPEVTQTPSHQVTQMGQEVILRCVPISNHLYFYWYRQILGQKVEFLVSFYNNEISEKSEIFDDQFSVERPDGSNFTLKIRSTKLEDSAMYFCASLRGGAQETQYFGPGTRLLVL.

As to this clonotype: This may come from a read error, since a much larger clone is one base off. J is TRBJ2-7 and V is TRBV4-2; D is undetermined. Trimming took off 1 base at V and 4 bases at J, with 11 bases between the two ends. The CDR3 loop spans 14 amino acids. Germline-derived CDR1 and CDR2 are LGHNA and YNFKEQ. The CDR3 reads CASSQGVQGYEQYF. The CDR3 DNA reads TGTGCCAGCAGCCAAGGAGTGCAAGGATACGAGCAGTACTTC.

The chain recombines TRBV4-2 with TRBJ2-1; D possibly uses TRBD1 or TRBD2 (5 bases each). CDR3 size: 15 residues. Looked up from germline, CDR1 is LGHNA and CDR2 is YNFKEQ. Trimming shortened V by 10 bases and J by 9 bases, and 25 bases separated the two germline ends. This CDR3 is CAIGPGLGAFLEQFF. The CDR3 DNA reads as TGTGCCATCGGCCCCGGACTCGGGGCTTTTCTTGAGCAGTTCTTC.

The V and J genes are TRBV29-1 and TRBJ2-7, with 10 bases matching TRBD1. With V trimmed by 6 bases and J by 6 bases, 8 bases remained unmatched. CDR1 is SQVTM and CDR2 is ANQGSEA in the germline V gene. The CDR3 runs to 13 residues. CDR3 in DNA: TGCAGCGTGACGACAGGGGGCTACTCCGAGCAGTACTTC. This translates into CSVTTGGYSEQYF.

In its sample, this clonotype was seen many times. V is TRBV12-3 or TRBV12-4 and J is TRBJ2-5, with D uncertain. The CDR3 has 14 residues. Trimming removed 2 bases from V and 4 bases from J, with 11 bases in between. The CDR3 DNA follows: TGTGCCAGCAGTTTAATAGGGCCGGCAGAGACCCAGTACTTC. It is translated as CASSLIGPAETQYF.

The rearrangement uses TRBV7-9 and TRBJ1-1, with a weak D call TRBD1 (6 bases). Trimming took off 5 bases at V and 3 bases at J, with 19 bases between the two ends. This CDR3 has 16 residues. Looked up from germline, CDR1 is SEHNR and CDR2 is FQNEAQ (reference sequence). The CDR3 reads CASSRFPRDTHTEAFF. The CDR3 nucleotides read TGTGCCAGCAGCCGCTTTCCCCGGGACACACACACTGAAGCTTTCTTT.

This clonotype was observed at least ten times. The chain has TRBV6-1 and TRBJ1-5; TRBD1 agrees at 7 bases. Unmatched junction bases numbered 8, after V lost 5 bases and J lost 4 bases. This CDR3 is 15 amino acids long. Germline V gene sequence: CDR1 MNHNS, CDR2 SASEGT. The CDR3 DNA is TGTGCCAGCAGTCCTAAGGGGGCCTATAATCAGCCCCAGCATTTT. Its protein product is CASSPKGAYNQPQHF.

This clonotype was counted at least ten times. This sequence joins TRBV2 and TRBJ2-4, with 7 bases aligning to TRBD1. Germline CDR1 is SNHLY and CDR2 is FYNNEI. V was pared by 4 bases and J by 6 bases, with 3 bases of the junction left unmatched. The CDR3 is made up of 13 amino acids. Here the CDR3 reads CASSGGQRNIQYF. The DNA of the CDR3 is TGTGCCAGCAGTGGGGGACAGCGAAACATTCAGTACTTC.

This clonotype came up many times. The chain is built from TRBV4-1 and TRBJ2-3, with TRBD1 identical over 9 bases. The CDR3 totals 14 residues. Germline loops: CDR1 MGHRA, CDR2 YSYEKL. J lost 6 bases, V lost 6 bases, and 7 bases had no gene match. The CDR3 sequence is CASSLRDRVDTQYF. CDR3 bases: TGCGCCAGCAGTCTCCGGGACAGGGTCGATACGCAGTATTTT.